Listed below are T cell receptor beta chains from one sample, sequenced in a study of cytomegalovirus exposure and HLA in healthy donors. Method: immunoSEQ multiplex PCR; TCRdb's copy keeps in-frame clones and lacks some. Of 350,000 or so clones detected, 75% to 90% appear once; the ten largest clones hold 0.7% to 0.85%. The sample taken for sequencing was PBMCs. These receptors all come from a woman between 18 and 29 years old in good health and CMV-seronegative. Both conserved end residues are part of each CDR3. D genes are given only for firm matches. Only some rows state a clone size, as once, few, many or a class for expanded clones.

cdr3_aa	cdr3_nt	cdr3_length	j_call	v_call	d_call	clone_size
CASSATSVLNEQFF	TGTGCCAGCAGCGCGACTAGCGTGTTGAATGAGCAGTTCTTC	14	TRBJ2-1	TRBV9	TRBD2	few
CASRSTGGGYGYTF	TGTGCCAGCAGATCCACGGGGGGCGGCTATGGCTACACCTTC	14	TRBJ1-2	TRBV6-5	NA	once
CAGRPDRSDNEQFF	TGTGCGGGGAGGCCCGACAGATCGGACAATGAGCAGTTCTTC	14	TRBJ2-1	TRBV18	NA	NA
CASSETGMAGELFF	TGTGCCAGCAGTGAAACAGGGATGGCCGGGGAGCTGTTTTTT	14	TRBJ2-2	TRBV25-1	NA	NA
CASTAPMGQGDTEAFF	TGTGCCAGCACCGCGCCGATGGGACAGGGGGACACTGAAGCTTTCTTT	16	TRBJ1-1	TRBV7-9	TRBD1	NA
CASSPPPTGRNEKLFF	TGTGCCAGCAGCCCCCCTCCGACAGGGCGTAATGAAAAACTGTTTTTT	16	TRBJ1-4	TRBV6-6	TRBD1	NA
CASSQDGGSTDTQYF	TGCGCCAGCAGCCAAGACGGCGGAAGCACAGATACGCAGTATTTT	15	TRBJ2-3	TRBV4-1	NA	NA
CATSSGSYEQYF	TGTGCCACCAGTTCGGGGAGTTACGAGCAGTACTTC	12	TRBJ2-7	TRBV15	NA	once
CASSLGDGFGETQYF	TGTGCCAGCAGCTTAGGAGACGGATTCGGGGAGACCCAGTACTTC	15	TRBJ2-5	TRBV11-3	NA	NA
CASSLAGDYCYF	TGTGCCAGCAGCCTCGCGGGGGACTACTGTTATTTT	12	TRBJ2-3	TRBV16	TRBD2	NA
CASSPGVANTGELFF	TGTGCCAGCAGTCCAGGTGTCGCGAACACCGGGGAGCTGTTTTTT	15	TRBJ2-2	TRBV14	NA	NA
CASSHPGLADYNEQFF	TGTGCCAGCAGTCATCCGGGACTAGCGGACTACAATGAGCAGTTCTTC	16	TRBJ2-1	TRBV28	TRBD2	NA
CARTSGPAYF	TGTGCCAGGACTAGCGGTCCGGCGTACTTC	10	TRBJ2-7	TRBV21-1	NA	NA
CASSSGGYTF	TGTGCCAGCAGTTCCGGGGGCTACACCTTC	10	TRBJ1-2	TRBV27	NA	few
CASSLVGGEAFF	TGTGCCAGCAGCTTGGTGGGAGGTGAAGCTTTCTTT	12	TRBJ1-1	TRBV5-4	NA	NA
CASSQDPLANYGYTF	TGCGCCAGCAGCCAAGATCCGTTAGCTAACTATGGCTACACCTTC	15	TRBJ1-2	TRBV4-3	NA	NA
CASNKPGQGNTGELFF	TGTGCCAGCAATAAACCGGGACAGGGGAACACCGGGGAGCTGTTTTTT	16	TRBJ2-2	TRBV6-6	TRBD1	NA
CASSLRTQSLTNTGELFF	TGTGCCAGCAGCTTACGGACTCAATCCCTCACGAACACCGGGGAGCTGTTTTTT	18	TRBJ2-2	TRBV7-6	NA	few
CASSTGQGLGYEQYF	TGTGCCAGCAGCACCGGACAGGGGTTAGGGTACGAGCAGTACTTC	15	TRBJ2-7	TRBV5-4	TRBD1	NA
CASSLASGSSYEQYF	TGCGCCAGCAGCTTGGCTAGCGGGAGTTCCTACGAGCAGTACTTC	15	TRBJ2-7	TRBV5-1	TRBD2	NA
CASSTGGTGDGGYTF	TGTGCCAGCAGTACCGGGGGGACAGGGGATGGTGGCTACACCTTC	15	TRBJ1-2	TRBV7-2	TRBD1	NA
CASSQGVAGSYNEQFF	TGCGCCAGCAGCCAAGGTGTTGCAGGCTCCTACAATGAGCAGTTCTTC	16	TRBJ2-1	TRBV4-3	NA	NA
CASSPDRGYEQYF	TGTGCCAGCAGTCCGGACAGGGGCTACGAGCAGTACTTC	13	TRBJ2-7	TRBV2	TRBD1	NA
CASRSYALSGANVLTF	TGCGCCAGCCGGTCTTATGCATTATCTGGGGCCAACGTCCTGACTTTC	16	TRBJ2-6	TRBV5-1	NA	NA
CASRKREGRETQYF	TGTGCCAGCAGGAAGCGGGAGGGCCGAGAGACCCAGTACTTC	14	TRBJ2-5	TRBV25-1	TRBD2	NA
CASSQEGAWNTGELFF	TGCGCCAGCAGCCAAGAAGGGGCTTGGAACACCGGGGAGCTGTTTTTT	16	TRBJ2-2	TRBV4-3	NA	NA
CASSESRDYGYTF	TGTGCCAGCAGTGAAAGCCGGGACTATGGCTACACCTTC	13	TRBJ1-2	TRBV6-1	NA	few
CASTPGSPSYEQYF	TGCGCCAGCACCCCCGGGTCGCCTTCCTACGAGCAGTACTTC	14	TRBJ2-7	TRBV5-1	NA	NA
CAIRGQDNTEAFF	TGTGCCATCAGGGGACAGGACAACACTGAAGCTTTCTTT	13	TRBJ1-1	TRBV10-3	TRBD1	once
CASSTGQGGEAFF	TGCGCCAGCAGCACGGGACAGGGAGGGGAAGCTTTCTTT	13	TRBJ1-1	TRBV5-1	TRBD1	NA
CASSPGASGRGEQYF	TGTGCCAGCAGTCCCGGGGCTAGCGGGAGGGGGGAGCAGTACTTC	15	TRBJ2-7	TRBV28	TRBD2	NA
CASSPPGRRETQYF	TGTGCCAGCTCACCACCGGGGAGGCGAGAGACCCAGTACTTC	14	TRBJ2-5	TRBV18	NA	NA
CASSQTGTLKLVKLFF	TGTGCCAGCAGCCAGACCGGGACACTCAAACTGGTAAAACTGTTTTTT	16	TRBJ1-4	TRBV7-9	NA	NA
CASSVGGEQYF	TGTGCCAGCAGCGTCGGGGGCGAGCAGTACTTC	11	TRBJ2-7	TRBV14	NA	NA
CASSLLAANTDTQYF	TGTGCCAGCAGTTTACTAGCGGCAAACACAGATACGCAGTATTTT	15	TRBJ2-3	TRBV6-5	TRBD2	NA
CSVAILAETYNEQFF	TGCAGCGTCGCCATACTAGCGGAAACCTACAATGAGCAGTTCTTC	15	TRBJ2-1	TRBV29-1	TRBD2	NA
CASSLWHHYEQYF	TGTGCCAGCAGCTTGTGGCACCACTACGAGCAGTACTTC	13	TRBJ2-7	TRBV5-6	NA	NA
CASSYGLAGETDTQYF	TGTGCCAGCAGTTACGGATTAGCGGGAGAAACAGATACGCAGTATTTT	16	TRBJ2-3	TRBV6-6	TRBD2	NA
CASSLGLLGAYEQYF	TGTGCCAGCAGTTTGGGACTACTCGGGGCCTACGAGCAGTACTTC	15	TRBJ2-7	TRBV28	TRBD2	NA